This T cell receptor beta chain was recorded in a study of response to subunit inactivated influenza vaccine. V was pared by 4 bases and J by 4 bases, with 16 bases between. Germline CDR1 and CDR2: LNHNV and YYDKDF (reference sequence). The CDR3 loop spans 15 amino acids. MiXCR, applied by TCRdb to the RT-PCR reads, yields one record per CDR3 protein. The table includes about 800,000 distinct CDR3 sequences, over 20% detected once. This receptor was identified in a man aged 45-60 years who received an inactivated influenza vaccine. Sequenced material: PBMCs from blood, taken around 5 days after vaccination. The chain is built from TRBV15 and TRBJ2-5; D perhaps matches TRBD1 (5 bases). CDR3 protein: CATSTGPHQGETQYF. The CDR3 DNA is TGTGCCACCAGCACAGGGCCCCACCAGGGAGAGACCCAGTACTTC.